This T cell receptor (beta chain) stems from a study of cytomegalovirus exposure and HLA in healthy donors. Primers: 60 Vbeta forward and 13 Jbeta reverse. Generated by immunoSEQ multiplex PCR, the TCRdb table keeps only in-frame clones and is missing some. The data show 100,000 to 150,000 clones, with about 76% seen just once and less than 0.75% held by the top ten. The ends were cut back, 4 bases at V and 10 bases at J, with 7 bases in the middle. Germline V gives CDR1 MNHNY, CDR2 SVGAGI (reference sequence). The CDR3 loop spans 10 amino acids. This clone was picked up a small number of times. Sequencing input: PBMCs. The J gene is TRBJ1-1, the V gene TRBV6-6; D unclear. The sequence was obtained from a man aged 18 to 30 in good health and CMV-seronegative. The DNA of the CDR3 is TGTGCCAGCAGTTCCCGGGGAGCTTTCTTT. Residues: CASSSRGAFF.